One sample yielded the 30 T cell receptor beta chains listed below, sequenced in a study of shared clonotypes between healthy human individuals. The method was immunoSEQ multiplex PCR; TCRdb's version includes in-frame clones alone and lacks a portion of them. The sample has about 1.1 million clones; 70% to 80% are singletons. Sequencing used memory CD4+ T cells from PBMCs. Documented subset: CD45RA-negative fraction. All receptors derive from a man between 18 and 35 years old in good health. Some clones in this sample may be carry-over from other donors' samples.

The table lists this clone with a few counts. V is TRBV18 and J is TRBJ2-1; 9 bases map to TRBD2. The CDR3 has 15 amino acids. Looked up from germline, CDR1 is KGHSH and CDR2 is LQKENI. The V segment lost 1 base and the J segment 6 bases; nucleotides outside the gene matches: 4. CDR3 nucleotides: TGTGCCAGCTCACCACTTAGCGGGAGAGGCAATGAGCAGTTCTTC. This translates into CASSPLSGRGNEQFF.

The chain employs TRBV6-1 and TRBJ1-5; D uncertain. Looked up from germline, CDR1 is MNHNS and CDR2 is SASEGT. The V gene lost 2 bases and the J gene lost 5 bases, with 7 bases spanning the gap. CDR3 length: 13 residues. The CDR3 DNA is TGTGCCAGCAGTGAATCGACCCATCAGCCCCAGCATTTT. Its translation is CASSESTHQPQHF.

V usage is TRBV6-1 and J usage is TRBJ2-5; 9 nucleotides align to TRBD2. J was trimmed by 5 bases and V by 7 bases; bases with no gene match: 8. The CDR3 loop spans 14 amino acids. In germline, CDR1 is MNHNS, CDR2 SASEGT. The CDR3 DNA is TGTGCCAGCAATGCGGGGGGGGCTGGTGAGACCCAGTACTTC. Residues: CASNAGGAGETQYF.

J is TRBJ2-3 and V is TRBV7-3, with D possibly matching TRBD2 (6 bases). CDR1 and CDR2 (germline): SGHTA, FQGTGA. This CDR3 is built from 12 residues. Trimming took 5 bases from V and 8 from J, leaving 11 bases between them. CDR3 loop: CASSRRRGTQYF. In DNA, the CDR3 is TGTGCCAGCAGCCGCAGGCGGGGTACGCAGTATTTT.

The chain couples TRBV28 to TRBJ2-7; 13 bases map to TRBD2. This CDR3 has 16 amino acids. CDR1 is MDHEN, CDR2 SYDVKM, per germline. V shed 5 bases and J 3 bases; nucleotides not matched to a gene: 7. DNA for the CDR3: TGTGCCAGCAGTCTGGCCGGGACTAGCGGGAACTACGAGCAGTACTTC. Amino acids: CASSLAGTSGNYEQYF.

Concerning this clone itself: The sample carries other DNA sequences with the same CDR3. The chain carries TRBV9 and TRBJ2-3, with D tentatively TRBD2 (7 bases). CDR1 and CDR2 from the germline V gene are SGDLS and YYNGEE. The length of the CDR3 is 15 residues. Trimming cost V 2 bases and J 3 bases, with 13 bases left between them. In nucleotides, the CDR3 is TGTGCCAGCAGCGTCGGAGGGAGGGGGACAGATACGCAGTATTTT. Translation gives CASSVGGRGTDTQYF. The variable domain in full, with the rest retrieved from reference TRBV9 and TRBJ2-3, is DSGVTQTPKHLITATGQRVTLRCSPRSGDLSVYWYQQSLDQGLQFLIQYYNGEERAKGNILERFSAQQFPDLHSELNLSSLELGDSALYFCASSVGGRGTDTQYFGPGTRLTVL.

The V and J genes are TRBV28 and TRBJ2-1; TRBD2 matches 7 bases. The germline gives CDR1 MDHEN, CDR2 SYDVKM. Trimming removed 2 bases from V and 5 bases from J; junction bases left unmatched: 6. The CDR3 consists of 15 residues. CDR3 protein: CASSLRGSGNNEQFF. CDR3 nucleotides: TGTGCCAGCAGTTTACGCGGGAGTGGAAACAATGAGCAGTTCTTC. The full variable domain, completed using reference TRBV28 and TRBJ2-1, is DVKVTQSSRYLVKRTGEKVFLECVQDMDHENMFWYRQDPGLGLRLIYFSYDVKMKEKGDIPEGYSVSREKKERFSLILESASTNQTSMYLCASSLRGSGNNEQFFGPGTRLTVL.

The rearrangement links TRBV19 to TRBJ1-2; weak D call: TRBD1 (5 bases). This CDR3 is 18 amino acids long. V was shortened by 3 bases and J by 0 bases, with 20 bases between the two germline ends. Germline V gene lookup returns CDR1 LNHDA and CDR2 SQIVND (reference sequence). The CDR3 spells CASSILRGSTAANYGYTF. In DNA form, the CDR3 reads TGTGCCAGTAGTATCCTTCGGGGTTCGACAGCCGCTAACTATGGCTACACCTTC.

This clone has just a few counts. The CDR3 loop reads CAIRTSHSSYNEQFF. In DNA form, the CDR3 reads TGTGCCATCAGAACTAGCCACAGCTCCTACAATGAGCAGTTCTTC. The chain recombines TRBV10-3 with TRBJ2-1, with D possibly matching TRBD2 (6 bases). CDR1 and CDR2 (germline): ENHRY, SYGVKD. The germline V and J ends were trimmed by 6 bases and 0 bases, with 12 bases remaining between them. The CDR3 spans 15 residues.

The CDR3 region is CASSPLRELDTQYF. The CDR3 DNA is TGTGCCAGCAGCCCTTTGCGGGAATTAGATACGCAGTATTTT. The rearrangement links TRBV28 to TRBJ2-3, with D possibly matching TRBD2 (6 bases). The CDR3 has 14 amino acids. V dropped 6 bases and J dropped 5 bases, with 15 bases sitting between them. CDR1 MDHEN and CDR2 SYDVKM come from the germline V gene.

The chain carries TRBV28 and TRBJ1-2; D is possibly TRBD1 (5 bases). With 7 bases removed from V and 4 bases from J, the gap between germline ends came to 16 bases. Germline lookup yields CDR1 MDHEN and CDR2 SYDVKM. The CDR3 contains 14 residues. CDR3 DNA: TGTGCCAGCATCTACGGGGGTGAGGCCTATGGCTACACCTTC. Protein: CASIYGGEAYGYTF.

This clone was counted at least ten times. This chain connects TRBV11-2 to TRBJ2-7, with D possibly TRBD1 on 5 matching bases. Germline loops: CDR1 SGHAT, CDR2 FQNNGV. CDR3 size: 14 residues. Trimming shortened V by 1 base and J by 0 bases, and 7 bases separated the two germline ends. CDR3 protein: CASSLGGHSYEQYF. The CDR3 DNA reads as TGTGCCAGCAGCTTAGGAGGACACTCCTACGAGCAGTACTTC.

The CDR3 reads CASSQPGRNYGYTF. Written as DNA, the CDR3 is TGTGCCAGCAGCCAACCGGGACGGAACTATGGCTACACCTTC. The J gene is TRBJ1-2, the V gene TRBV7-2, with D tentatively TRBD1 (5 bases). Germline lookup yields CDR1 SGHTA and CDR2 FQGNSA. The CDR3 is 14 amino acids. Between the trimmed V and J ends, which lost 5 bases and 2 bases, there was a span of 12 bases.

A note on this clone: Other DNA sequences in the sample encode the same CDR3. V usage is TRBV11-3 and J usage is TRBJ2-3; unclear D gene. The CDR3 is 13 amino acids. Trimming removed 1 base from V and 4 bases from J, with 6 bases in between. The germline gives CDR1 SGHNT, CDR2 YENEEA. CDR3 protein: CASSLGGADTQYF. DNA for the CDR3: TGTGCCAGCAGCTTAGGTGGGGCAGATACGCAGTATTTT. Full variable domain (outside the CDR3, taken from reference TRBV11-3 and TRBJ2-3): EAGVVQSPRYKIIEKKQPVAFWCNPISGHNTLYWYLQNLGQGPELLIRYENEEAVDDSQLPKDRFSAERLKGVDSTLKIQPAELGDSAVYLCASSLGGADTQYFGPGTRLTVL.

The rearrangement joins TRBV5-1 to TRBJ1-4; 7 bases agree with TRBD1. The V gene end was trimmed by 3 bases and the J gene end by 8 bases; junction bases not matched to a gene: 13. This CDR3 has 16 amino acids. Germline CDR1 is SGHRS and CDR2 is YFSETQ. CDR3 bases: TGCGCCAGCAGCTCTAATCCGACAGGGAGATTCGAAAAACTGTTTTTT. This sequence encodes CASSSNPTGRFEKLFF.

Comments on this clone: Other DNA sequences of this sample code for an identical CDR3. V and J are TRBV4-2 and TRBJ2-3, with D unclear. Germline values: CDR1 LGHNA, CDR2 YNFKEQ. This CDR3 is built from 15 residues. V was clipped by 0 bases and J by 2 bases, with 9 bases between them. CDR3 bases: TGTGCCAGCAGCCAAGACCCCATTTCCACAGATACGCAGTATTTT. It translates to CASSQDPISTDTQYF.

In its sample, this clone was seen once. V gene TRBV4-1 combines with J gene TRBJ1-4; D is uncertain. In germline, CDR1 is MGHRA, CDR2 YSYEKL. CDR3 length: 14 amino acids. V shed 1 base and J shed 10 bases, with 13 bases lying between them. The CDR3 region is CASSQVGGARKLFF. The CDR3 DNA follows: TGCGCCAGCAGCCAAGTTGGAGGCGCCCGAAAACTGTTTTTT.

The V gene is TRBV28, the J gene TRBJ2-3; weak D call: TRBD1 (7 bases). The CDR3 consists of 13 residues. The V gene lost 10 bases and the J gene lost 1 base, with 12 bases spanning the gap. CDR1 MDHEN and CDR2 SYDVKM come from the germline V gene. This CDR3 reads CAIQGGGTDTQYF. CDR3 nucleotide sequence: TGTGCCATCCAGGGGGGTGGCACAGATACGCAGTATTTT.

The rearrangement uses TRBV5-4 and TRBJ2-3; TRBD1 aligns across 11 bases. V shed 5 bases and J 3 bases; nucleotides not matched to a gene: 5. The CDR3 contains 15 residues. CDR1 is SGHNT, CDR2 YYREEE, per germline (reference sequence). The chain's CDR3 is CASSFGTGGTDTQYF. CDR3 in DNA: TGTGCCAGCAGTTTCGGGACAGGGGGGACAGATACGCAGTATTTT. The whole variable domain, filled in from reference TRBV5-4 and TRBJ2-3, reads ETGVTQSPTHLIKTRGQQVTLRCSSQSGHNTVSWYQQALGQGPQFIFQYYREEENGRGNFPPRFSGLQFPNYSSELNVNALELDDSALYLCASSFGTGGTDTQYFGPGTRLTVL.

The chain is built from TRBV4-1 and TRBJ2-1, with 10 bases identical to TRBD2. The germline V gene encodes CDR1 MGHRA and CDR2 YSYEKL. This CDR3 has 17 amino acids. Unmatched junction bases numbered 8, after V lost 0 bases and J lost 6 bases. CDR3 sequence reads: CASSQDLPSGRPNEQFF. In DNA form, the CDR3 reads TGCGCCAGCAGCCAAGATCTGCCTAGCGGGAGACCCAATGAGCAGTTCTTC.

A single count supports this clone. Here the CDR3 reads CASSLAASTRVEKLFF. In DNA, the CDR3 is TGTGCCAGCAGCTTGGCGGCCTCCACGCGGGTAGAAAAACTGTTTTTT. The chain uses TRBV5-4 and TRBJ1-4; D not certain. Germline assignment: CDR1 SGHNT and CDR2 YYREEE (reference sequence). V shed 0 bases and J shed 8 bases, with 17 bases lying between them. The CDR3 consists of 16 residues.

The gene calls are TRBV2 and TRBJ2-7; 11 nucleotides match TRBD2. Germline CDR1 SNHLY, CDR2 FYNNEI. The CDR3 runs to 12 residues. Trimming removed 6 bases from V and 7 bases from J; junction bases left unmatched: 2. The DNA of the CDR3 is TGTGCCAGCAGCAGACTAGCGGGAGAGCAGTACTTC. Its translation: CASSRLAGEQYF.

This clone showed up just a few times. This chain uses TRBV2 with TRBJ2-5; no clear D gene. Germline V gives CDR1 SNHLY, CDR2 FYNNEI. This CDR3 spans 10 amino acids. The V gene lost 7 bases and the J gene lost 5 bases, with 5 bases spanning the gap. The CDR3 nucleotides read TGTGCCAGCAAAGTGGAGACCCAGTACTTC. This sequence encodes CASKVETQYF.

The rearrangement uses TRBV7-9 and TRBJ2-7; D remains ambiguous. Looked up from germline, CDR1 is SEHNR and CDR2 is FQNEAQ (reference sequence). This CDR3 comprises 13 residues. The V and J ends lost 1 base and 5 bases respectively, with 9 bases between them. The CDR3 loop is CASSLGIGNEQYF. The DNA for the CDR3 is TGTGCCAGCAGCTTAGGTATAGGCAACGAGCAGTACTTC.

In the case of this clone: This specimen includes other DNA sequences encoding the same CDR3. This sequence joins TRBV29-1 and TRBJ1-2, with 11 bases fitting TRBD1. Per the germline V gene, CDR1 is SQVTM and CDR2 is ANQGSEA. With V trimmed by 7 bases and J by 8 bases, 6 bases remained unmatched. The CDR3 contains 12 residues. The CDR3 nucleotides are TGCAGCGCACCGGGACAGGGGGACGGCTACACCTTC. Translation: CSAPGQGDGYTF. Full variable domain (remainder filled in from reference TRBV29-1 and TRBJ1-2): SAVISQKPSRDICQRGTSLTIQCQVDSQVTMMFWYRQQPGQSLTLIATANQGSEATYESGFVIDKFPISRPNLTFSTLTVSNMSPEDSSIYLCSAPGQGDGYTFGSGTRLTVV.

As to this clone: A read error is the likely source, as a far larger clone sits one nucleotide away. This chain connects TRBV5-1 to TRBJ2-7, with 7 bases matching TRBD1. Germline CDR1 is SGHRS and CDR2 is YFSETQ. V trimming: 4 bases; J trimming: 0 bases; junction bases outside the gene matches: 4. The CDR3 loop spans 14 amino acids. The CDR3 DNA follows: TGCGCCAGCAGCCCGACAGGGAGCTCCTACGAGCAGTACTTC. Amino acid sequence: CASSPTGSSYEQYF.

The chain carries TRBV7-9 and TRBJ1-3, with 7 bases identical to TRBD1. CDR3 length: 14 amino acids. Trimming at V came to 6 bases and at J to 4 bases, leaving 6 bases not matched to a gene. Looked up from germline, CDR1 is SEHNR and CDR2 is FQNEAQ (reference sequence). CDR3 bases: TGTGCCAGCAGACCCGGGACAGACGGAAACACCATATATTTT. This sequence encodes CASRPGTDGNTIYF.

This clone was seen only once. Other nucleotide sequences in the sample specify the same CDR3. The chain combines TRBV11-3 with TRBJ2-2, with 8 bases aligning to TRBD1. The V gene end was trimmed by 5 bases and the J gene end by 4 bases; junction bases not matched to a gene: 6. Germline V gene lookup returns CDR1 SGHNT and CDR2 YENEEA. The CDR3 has 15 amino acids. Written as DNA, the CDR3 is TGTGCCAGCAGCCCAGGGGGCGCGGGCACCGGGGAGCTGTTTTTT. Its protein product is CASSPGGAGTGELFF.

The chain combines TRBV2 with TRBJ2-1; perhaps TRBD2 as D (5 bases). Germline CDR1 is SNHLY and CDR2 is FYNNEI. The CDR3 is 13 residues long. V dropped 4 bases and J dropped 2 bases, with 6 bases sitting between them. The CDR3 here is CASSGLTYNEQFF. The CDR3 DNA is TGTGCCAGCAGTGGACTAACCTACAATGAGCAGTTCTTC.

This clone was seen more than once but under ten times. This rearrangement joins TRBV11-1 to TRBJ1-1, with 7 bases that match TRBD1. CDR1 is SGHAT and CDR2 is FQDESV in the germline V gene (reference sequence). Losses at the gene ends were 1 base for V and 6 bases for J; bases not matched to a gene: 8. The CDR3 spans 15 residues. The CDR3 here is CASSLDPNRGPEAFF. CDR3 sequence (DNA): TGTGCCAGCAGCTTAGATCCTAACAGGGGACCTGAAGCTTTCTTT.